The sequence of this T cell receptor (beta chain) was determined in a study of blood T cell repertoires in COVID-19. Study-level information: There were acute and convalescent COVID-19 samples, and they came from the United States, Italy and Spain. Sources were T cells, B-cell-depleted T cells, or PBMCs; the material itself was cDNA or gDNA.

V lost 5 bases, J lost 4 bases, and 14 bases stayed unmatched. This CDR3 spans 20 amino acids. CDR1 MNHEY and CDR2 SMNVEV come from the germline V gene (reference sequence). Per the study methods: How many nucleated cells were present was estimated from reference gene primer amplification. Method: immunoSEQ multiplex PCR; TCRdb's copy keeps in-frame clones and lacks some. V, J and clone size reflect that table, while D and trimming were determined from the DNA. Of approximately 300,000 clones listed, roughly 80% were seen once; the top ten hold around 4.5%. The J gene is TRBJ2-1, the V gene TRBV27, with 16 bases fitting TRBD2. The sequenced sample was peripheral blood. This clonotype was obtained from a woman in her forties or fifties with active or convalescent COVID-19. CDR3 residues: CASSISPGLAGGPTYNEQFF. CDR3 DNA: TGTGCCAGCAGTATCTCACCGGGACTAGCGGGAGGGCCAACATACAATGAGCAGTTCTTC.